The T cell receptor (beta chain) described here comes from a study of blood T cell repertoires in COVID-19. For the study at large: PBMCs, B-cell-depleted T cells, or T cells were the source of the cDNA or gDNA that made up the material.

Remarks on this clone: This sample also contains other DNA sequences that code for the same CDR3.

Per the authors' pipeline: Quantification of nucleated cells was approximated via reference gene primer amplification. Measured with immunoSEQ multiplex PCR; TCRdb has only the in-frame clones, and not every one. V and J calls and clone size are those listed in that table; D and trimming were worked out from the DNA. The table lists some 170,000 clones, around four fifths of them singletons. Germline CDR1 is GTSNPN and CDR2 is SVGIG (reference sequence). The CDR3 length is 12 residues. V lost 1 base, J lost 5 bases, and 1 base stayed unmatched. The source of this sequence is a woman aged 80 or over with active or convalescent COVID-19. The genes are TRBV30 and TRBJ1-2, with 7 nucleotides matching TRBD1. The source material was peripheral blood. The CDR3 coding sequence is TGTGCCTGGAGTGAGGGGGCTTATGGCTACACCTTC. It specifies CAWSEGAYGYTF.